This T cell receptor beta chain was found in a study of T cell repertoires in cytomegalovirus infection. Whole-study context: Both recently identified HLA-C-restricted and well-studied HLA-B-restricted CMV epitopes were used in the study. Public signatures in TCR beta pointed to CMV infection and matching HLA type. Study results and limitations: Identification of carriers of CMV plus the relevant HLA was achieved through cumulative public TCR beta family frequency.

This clonotype has a handful of counts. Its antigen is not known. TCRdb reprocessed the reads via MiXCR and lists one record per CDR3 protein. The table records 100,000 or so distinct CDR3 sequences, less than 30% of them present only once. V dropped 7 bases and J dropped 0 bases, with 17 bases sitting between them. This CDR3 comprises 16 residues. Germline V lookup: CDR1 SGHKS, CDR2 YYEKEE (reference sequence). The material sequenced was CD8+ T cells from cultured PBMCs, taken from culture after CMV antigen stimulation. The chain employs TRBV5-5 and TRBJ2-1, with D tentatively TRBD2 (7 bases). This clonotype was sampled from a human donor in good health (CMV status not recorded). Some clones in this sample may be carry-over from other donors' samples. The CDR3 spells CASQLGGGRSYNEQFF. CDR3 DNA sequence: TGTGCCAGCCAACTGGGGGGGGGCCGCTCCTACAATGAGCAGTTCTTC.